This passage covers 4 T cell receptor beta chains from one sample sequenced in a study of blood T cell repertoires in COVID-19. TCRdb keeps only in-frame clones here, not all; method: immunoSEQ multiplex PCR. In the table there are roughly 410,000 clones, roughly 90% of which are singletons. The sequencing input was peripheral blood. These receptors were collected from a woman aged 40 to 50 with COVID-19, enrolled during active disease.

CDR3 loop: CASSLDPHRMETQYF. The CDR3 DNA follows: TGTGCCAGCAGCTTAGATCCGCACAGGATGGAGACCCAGTACTTC. The J gene is TRBJ2-5, the V gene TRBV11-2, with D possibly being TRBD1 (5 bases). Trimming took off 0 bases at V and 5 bases at J, with 13 bases between the two ends. Per germline, CDR1 SGHAT and CDR2 FQNNGV. The CDR3 runs 15 residues. Full variable domain (remainder filled in from reference TRBV11-2 and TRBJ2-5): EAGVAQSPRYKIIEKRQSVAFWCNPISGHATLYWYQQILGQGPKLLIQFQNNGVVDDSQLPKDRFSAERLKGVDSTLKIQPAKLEDSAVYLCASSLDPHRMETQYFGPGTRLLVL.

This clone was observed a few times. This chain connects TRBV6-5 to TRBJ1-1, with 10 bases aligning to TRBD1. V was clipped by 4 bases and J by 5 bases; unmatched bases: 10. The length of the CDR3 is 16 residues. In germline, CDR1 is MNHEY, CDR2 SVGAGI. CDR3 loop: CASSSLGQGVWTEAFF. As DNA, the CDR3 is TGTGCCAGCAGTTCACTCGGACAGGGGGTATGGACTGAAGCTTTCTTT.

The CDR3 loop reads CASRPTRNTEAFF. The DNA of the CDR3 is TGTGCCAGCAGACCAACACGGAACACTGAAGCTTTCTTT. The chain is built from TRBV28 and TRBJ1-1; unclear D gene. V was shortened by 6 bases and J by 1 base, with 9 bases between the two germline ends. Germline CDR1 and CDR2: MDHEN and SYDVKM. CDR3 size: 13 residues.

The V call is TRBV7-2, the J call TRBJ1-6; the match to TRBD1 covers 8 bases. There are 16 residues in the CDR3. CDR1 and CDR2 (germline): SGHTA, FQGNSA. Losses at the gene ends were 4 bases for V and 10 bases for J; bases not matched to a gene: 12. The CDR3 nucleotides are TGTGCCAGCAGCTCGGACTCGGGACAGGTTTACTCACCCCTCCACTTT. This encodes CASSSDSGQVYSPLHF.